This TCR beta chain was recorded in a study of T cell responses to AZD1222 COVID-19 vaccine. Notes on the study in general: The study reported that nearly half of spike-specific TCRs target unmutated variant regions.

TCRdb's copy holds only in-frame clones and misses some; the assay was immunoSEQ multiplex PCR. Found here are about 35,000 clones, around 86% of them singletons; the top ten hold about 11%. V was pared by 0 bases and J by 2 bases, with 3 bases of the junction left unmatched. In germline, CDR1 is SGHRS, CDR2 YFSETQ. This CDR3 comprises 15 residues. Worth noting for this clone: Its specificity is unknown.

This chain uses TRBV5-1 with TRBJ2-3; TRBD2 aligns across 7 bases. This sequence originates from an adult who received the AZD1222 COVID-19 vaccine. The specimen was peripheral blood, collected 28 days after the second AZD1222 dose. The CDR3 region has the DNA TGCGCCAGCAGCTTGGCAGCGGGAACCACAGATACGCAGTATTTT. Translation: CASSLAAGTTDTQYF.